The 32 T cell receptor beta chains given below trace back to one sample, sequenced in a study of naive and memory T cell subsets (dated by TCRdb to 2015 to 2018). The library was made by UMI-ligation and nested PCR. The sequencer was an Illumina MiSeq. The beta constant-region primer was an equimolar mix of two oligonucleotides covering both TRBC1 and TRBC2. The ligated cDNA went through four rounds of PCR with nested alpha and beta constant-region primers together with the SP2 primer. TCRdb reprocessing: public reads trimmed at Q25 with fastp, clones called with MiXCR, in-frame beta chains kept. Rows merge per CDR3 protein into single entries with the most common DNA and genes. The sample table shows over 110,000 distinct CDR3 sequences, and approximately 20% are seen once. The leading ten clones occupy roughly 0.63% of the sample. Findings and caveats that apply to the study as a whole: Naive repertoires, especially CD8, contained a few larger clonotypes, possibly memory cells re-expressing CD45RA.

These TCRs' antigens remain unknown. The sequencing input was naive CD8+ T cells from blood. The sample's cell subset or site, from its label and the paper: naive T cells, CD45RA high CD27+. The receptors were gathered from a human donor in good health.

The chain uses TRBV15 and TRBJ2-1; the match to TRBD2 covers 9 bases. J gave up 3 bases and V 5 bases, and 5 bases lay outside the gene matches. The CDR3 is 15 amino acids. Per germline, CDR1 LNHNV and CDR2 YYDKDF (reference sequence). CDR3 sequence (DNA): TGTGCCACCAGCCCGGAGCGGGGGGACTACAATGAGCAGTTCTTC. It is translated as CATSPERGDYNEQFF.

This clonotype came up a few times. This chain uses TRBV20-1 with TRBJ2-7, with a weak D call TRBD1 (6 bases). The ends were cut back, 7 bases at V and 2 bases at J, with 15 bases in the middle. Germline CDR1 is DFQATT and CDR2 is SNEGSKA (reference sequence). This CDR3 region has 13 residues. CDR3 in amino acids: CSVDRSTPYEQYF. The DNA for the CDR3 is TGCAGTGTTGACAGGTCAACGCCCTACGAGCAGTACTTC.

This clonotype appeared a few times. J is TRBJ2-1 and V is TRBV7-3; TRBD2 is a possible D gene (5 bases). V gave up 5 bases and J gave up 8 bases, with 16 bases separating them. The CDR3 consists of 14 residues. Germline CDR1 reads SGHTA; CDR2 reads FQGTGA. CDR3 loop: CASSAQAHGDEQFF. CDR3 nucleotide sequence: TGTGCCAGCAGCGCCCAAGCCCACGGGGATGAGCAGTTCTTC.

This clonotype was counted between two and nine times. The J gene is TRBJ2-4, the V gene TRBV29-1; 7 positions agree with TRBD1. The V and J ends lost 0 bases and 8 bases, in that order; junction bases with no gene match: 19. Per germline, CDR1 SQVTM and CDR2 ANQGSEA. The length of the CDR3 is 18 residues. The CDR3 is CSVEDLGNTGAPRYIQYF. DNA for the CDR3: TGCAGCGTTGAAGATTTGGGAAATACAGGGGCCCCTAGATACATTCAGTACTTC.

In this sample, this clonotype turned up many times. The chain is built from TRBV12-3 or TRBV12-4 and TRBJ1-5, with 7 positions matching TRBD1. This CDR3 spans 15 amino acids. With V trimmed by 1 base and J by 7 bases, 7 bases remained unmatched. This CDR3 reads CASSLGGGRWQPQHF. The CDR3 nucleotides read TGTGCCAGCAGTTTAGGAGGGGGCAGGTGGCAGCCCCAGCATTTT.

This clonotype occurred a few times. The chain has TRBV7-9 and TRBJ2-7; maybe TRBD2 (6 bases). Germline assignment: CDR1 SEHNR and CDR2 FQNEAQ (reference sequence). Trimming took 2 bases from V and 0 from J, leaving 14 bases between them. The CDR3 runs 16 residues. The CDR3 sequence is CASSLSFSGSSYEQYF. The CDR3 DNA sequence: TGTGCCAGCAGCTTATCCTTTTCCGGGAGCTCCTACGAGCAGTACTTC.

This clonotype appeared a few times. V usage is TRBV5-6 and J usage is TRBJ1-6, with D possibly matching TRBD1 (5 bases). This CDR3 spans 13 amino acids. Germline V gene sequence: CDR1 SGHDT, CDR2 YYEEEE. Trimming pared 4 bases from V and 10 bases from J, leaving 12 bases between. This CDR3 is CASSDRKDSPLHF. The CDR3 DNA sequence: TGTGCCAGCAGCGACAGAAAGGACTCACCCCTCCACTTT. The variable domain in full, completed from reference TRBV5-6 and TRBJ1-6, reads DAGVTQSPTHLIKTRGQQVTLRCSPKSGHDTVSWYQQALGQGPQFIFQYYEEEERQRGNFPDRFSGHQFPNYSSELNVNALLLGDSALYLCASSDRKDSPLHFGNGTRLTVT.

V gene TRBV5-5 combines with J gene TRBJ2-3; no firm D call. V shed 2 bases and J shed 4 bases, with 11 bases lying between them. Germline CDR1 and CDR2: SGHKS and YYEKEE (reference sequence). The length of the CDR3 is 14 residues. Here the CDR3 reads CASSFWLVADTQYF. The CDR3 region has the DNA TGTGCCAGCAGCTTTTGGTTGGTGGCAGATACGCAGTATTTT.

The chain has TRBV5-1 and TRBJ2-7; D is perhaps TRBD1 (5 bases). V lost 4 bases to trimming and J lost 6 bases, with 20 bases between them. This CDR3 comprises 15 residues. The V gene's germline CDR1 is SGHRS and CDR2 YFSETQ. Here the CDR3 reads CASSPVGQEGREQYF. The CDR3 region has the DNA TGCGCCAGCAGCCCCGTGGGGCAGGAAGGACGCGAGCAGTACTTC.

V is TRBV4-1 and J is TRBJ2-7; 9 bases are shared with TRBD1. V dropped 4 bases and J dropped 1; count of bases not matched to a gene: 5. There are 15 residues in the CDR3. Per germline, CDR1 MGHRA and CDR2 YSYEKL. The CDR3 DNA is TGCGCCAGCAGCCTAAGGGACAGGGAATCCTACGAGCAGTACTTC. It encodes CASSLRDRESYEQYF.

The V gene is TRBV11-2, the J gene TRBJ1-4; no clear D. Trimming removed 0 bases at V and 3 bases at J, with 11 bases between. The germline CDR1 and CDR2 sequences are SGHAT and FQNNGV. The CDR3 totals 16 residues. CDR3 nucleotide sequence: TGTGCCAGCAGCTTAGATGACCGGGGAGCTAATGAAAAACTGTTTTTT. Its translation is CASSLDDRGANEKLFF.

The V gene is TRBV7-2, the J gene TRBJ2-7; 7 nucleotides line up with TRBD1. Germline V CDR1 and CDR2: SGHTA, FQGNSA. CDR3 length: 14 amino acids. V gave up 5 bases and J gave up 1 base; unmatched junction bases: 5. CDR3 sequence: CASSQMTGSYEQYF. The CDR3 bases are TGTGCCAGCAGCCAGATGACAGGGTCCTACGAGCAGTACTTC. Full variable domain (rest looked up from reference TRBV7-2 and TRBJ2-7): GAGVSQSPSNKVTEKGKDVELRCDPISGHTALYWYRQSLGQGLEFLIYFQGNSAPDKSGLPSDRFSAERTGGSVSTLTIQRTQQEDSAVYLCASSQMTGSYEQYFGPGTRLTVT.

The chain is built from TRBV20-1 and TRBJ1-5; no definite D call. Germline CDR1 is DFQATT and CDR2 is SNEGSKA (reference sequence). The CDR3 is 14 residues long. The ends were cut back, 5 bases at V and 1 base at J, with 12 bases in the middle. Written as DNA, the CDR3 is TGCAGTGCTGGGGAGTGGGGAAGCAATCAGCCCCAGCATTTT. Its protein is CSAGEWGSNQPQHF.

Here the CDR3 reads CASSFQEKGIHEQYF. CDR3 DNA: TGTGCCAGCAGCTTCCAAGAGAAGGGAATCCACGAGCAGTACTTC. The chain joins TRBV7-9 to TRBJ2-7; D not certain. V shed 3 bases and J shed 5 bases, with 17 bases lying between them. This CDR3 is built from 15 residues. Per the germline V gene, CDR1 is SEHNR and CDR2 is FQNEAQ (reference sequence). The variable domain in full, with the rest retrieved from reference TRBV7-9 and TRBJ2-7, is DTGVSQNPRHKITKRGQNVTFRCDPISEHNRLYWYRQTLGQGPEFLTYFQNEAQLEKSRLLSDRFSAERPKGSFSTLEIQRTEQGDSAMYLCASSFQEKGIHEQYFGPGTRLTVT.

This chain links TRBV20-1 with TRBJ2-4, with TRBD2 as a possible D gene (5 bases). Trimming removed 2 bases at V and 10 bases at J, with 12 bases between. Germline assignment: CDR1 DFQATT and CDR2 SNEGSKA (reference sequence). The CDR3 is made up of 12 amino acids. The CDR3 DNA reads TGCAGTGCTAGACAGGACTCACCGATTCAGTACTTC. It specifies CSARQDSPIQYF.

This clonotype was counted between two and nine times. This chain uses TRBV7-9 with TRBJ2-1; unclear D gene. This CDR3 is 14 amino acids long. Germline V lookup: CDR1 SEHNR, CDR2 FQNEAQ (reference sequence). The V end was cut by 4 bases, the J end by 6 bases, with 13 bases between. As DNA, the CDR3 is TGTGCCAGCAGCTCGCCGATGCGGAGCAATGAGCAGTTCTTC. Translated, it gives CASSSPMRSNEQFF.

In nucleotides, the CDR3 is TGTGCCAGCAGCCCCCGGGACGGGACAAACCGCCCTTACGAGCAGTACTTC. This translates into CASSPRDGTNRPYEQYF. The chain recombines TRBV7-6 with TRBJ2-7; maybe TRBD1 (6 bases). CDR1 and CDR2 (germline): SGHVS, FNYEAQ. V lost 5 bases to trimming and J lost 4 bases, with 24 bases between them. CDR3 length: 17 residues. Full variable domain (remainder filled in from reference TRBV7-6 and TRBJ2-7): GAGVSQSPRYKVTKRGQDVALRCDPISGHVSLYWYRQALGQGPEFLTYFNYEAQQDKSGLPNDRFSAERPEGSISTLTIQRTEQRDSAMYRCASSPRDGTNRPYEQYFGPGTRLTVT.

This clonotype has just a few counts. V gene TRBV29-1 combines with J gene TRBJ2-1; D is unclear. The ends were cut back, 1 base at V and 0 bases at J, with 16 bases in the middle. This CDR3 is 17 amino acids long. Germline CDR1 reads SQVTM; CDR2 reads ANQGSEA. The CDR3 spells CSVEGATSRSSYNEQFF. The CDR3, as DNA: TGCAGCGTTGAAGGCGCGACGTCTAGGAGCTCCTACAATGAGCAGTTCTTC.

Only a few counts were recorded for this clonotype. This chain joins TRBV28 and TRBJ2-1; 13 nucleotides agree with TRBD2. Unmatched junction bases numbered 2, after V lost 5 bases and J lost 4 bases. The CDR3 is made up of 15 amino acids. Germline V gene sequence: CDR1 MDHEN, CDR2 SYDVKM. In nucleotides, the CDR3 is TGTGCCAGCAGTGGGGGACTAGCGGGATACAATGAGCAGTTCTTC. Translation gives CASSGGLAGYNEQFF.

In this sample, this clonotype turned up a few times. V gene TRBV4-3 combines with J gene TRBJ2-7; 12 bases align to TRBD2. The CDR3 sequence is 17 residues long. The germline V gene has CDR1 LGHNA and CDR2 YSLEER. V shed 4 bases, J shed 4 bases, and the junction held 11 bases outside the gene matches. The CDR3 loop reads CASSPGQALAGGYEQYF. The DNA of the CDR3 is TGCGCCAGCAGCCCAGGCCAAGCCCTAGCGGGAGGGTACGAGCAGTACTTC.

The V and J genes are TRBV6-1 and TRBJ1-2; D might be TRBD1 (6 bases). V gave up 5 bases and J gave up 13 bases, with 11 bases separating them. CDR3 length: 10 amino acids. The germline V gene encodes CDR1 MNHNS and CDR2 SASEGT. The CDR3: CASSHRESTF. In DNA, the CDR3 is TGTGCCAGCAGTCACAGGGAATCCACCTTC.

In its sample, this clonotype was seen a few times. The V gene is TRBV3-1, the J gene TRBJ2-1; 7 nucleotides match TRBD2. J was trimmed by 2 bases and V by 0 bases; bases with no gene match: 10. CDR1 is LGHDT, CDR2 YNNKEL, per germline (reference sequence). CDR3 length equals 18 residues. CDR3 DNA sequence: TGTGCCAGCAGCCAAGATGTCCAGCGGGACGTCCCCTACAATGAGCAGTTCTTC. Its translation is CASSQDVQRDVPYNEQFF.

This clonotype occurred a few times. The chain combines TRBV4-2 with TRBJ2-7; 11 bases align to TRBD2. CDR1 and CDR2 (germline): LGHNA, YNFKEQ. The CDR3 totals 18 residues. With 6 bases clipped from V and 5 bases from J, the junction kept 18 bases outside the gene matches. In nucleotides, the CDR3 is TGTGCCAGCAGAGGTGAACCGGGACTAGCGGAAAAATGGGACGAGCAGTACTTC. Translating it yields CASRGEPGLAEKWDEQYF.

The chain is built from TRBV4-3 and TRBJ2-2; D is uncertain. CDR3 length: 13 residues. The ends were cut back, 2 bases at V and 5 bases at J, with 6 bases in the middle. Germline CDR1 and CDR2: LGHNA and YSLEER. CDR3 protein: CASSQRTTGELFF. DNA for the CDR3: TGCGCCAGCAGCCAAAGGACGACCGGGGAGCTGTTTTTT.

Only a few counts were recorded for this clonotype. This chain joins TRBV12-3 or TRBV12-4 and TRBJ2-1; tentatively, D is TRBD1 (5 bases). The CDR3 is made up of 14 amino acids. The germline V and J ends were trimmed by 5 bases and 4 bases, with 12 bases remaining between them. DNA for the CDR3: TGTGCCAGCAGTGAAGGGGAACTATACAATGAGCAGTTCTTC. Protein sequence: CASSEGELYNEQFF.

Only a few counts were recorded for this clonotype. The rearrangement joins TRBV29-1 to TRBJ2-1; 7 nucleotides match TRBD1. Unmatched junction bases numbered 6, after V lost 7 bases and J lost 0 bases. Germline-derived CDR1 and CDR2 are SQVTM and ANQGSEA. The CDR3 length is 14 residues. The CDR3, as DNA: TGCAGCGGGATGGACAGGAGCTCCTACAATGAGCAGTTCTTC. This codes for CSGMDRSSYNEQFF.

This clonotype was seen more than once but under ten times. The chain recombines TRBV10-3 with TRBJ2-7, with 7 nucleotides matching TRBD1. CDR3 length: 14 amino acids. The ends lost 5 bases at V and 5 bases at J; junction bases unmatched: 9. CDR1 is ENHRY, CDR2 SYGVKD, per germline. CDR3 in amino acids: CAISTGTAPDEQYF. The DNA for the CDR3 is TGTGCCATCAGTACCGGGACAGCGCCTGACGAGCAGTACTTC.

This clonotype has just a few counts. The chain is built from TRBV30 and TRBJ2-1; no clear D. V dropped 0 bases and J dropped 9 bases, with 9 bases sitting between them. The CDR3 length is 12 residues. Germline V gene data show CDR1 as GTSNPN and CDR2 as SVGIG (reference sequence). CDR3: CAWSVVGGEQFF. CDR3 nucleotides: TGTGCCTGGAGTGTAGTGGGCGGTGAGCAGTTCTTC.

This clonotype appeared a few times. The gene calls are TRBV7-6 and TRBJ2-7, with D unresolved. Germline CDR1 is SGHVS and CDR2 is FNYEAQ. V lost 0 bases, J lost 3 bases, and 9 bases lay in between. The CDR3 extends over 14 amino acids. CDR3 sequence (DNA): TGTGCCAGCAGCTTAGCCGGGTGGAGCTACGAGCAGTACTTC. Encoded protein: CASSLAGWSYEQYF.

J is TRBJ2-4 and V is TRBV7-8, with TRBD1 matching 9 bases. The CDR3 spans 17 residues. Germline V gives CDR1 SGHVS, CDR2 FQNEAQ. The ends lost 1 base at V and 8 bases at J; junction bases unmatched: 12. The CDR3 nucleotides read TGTGCCAGCAGCTTAGGGGGCGGGGGACAGGGCTTACACATTCAGTACTTC. Translation gives CASSLGGGGQGLHIQYF.

This clonotype was observed a handful of times. V and J are TRBV10-1 and TRBJ1-1, with D tentatively TRBD1 (6 bases). Germline CDR1 and CDR2: WNHNN and SYGVQD (reference sequence). The CDR3 is made up of 15 amino acids. V lost 2 bases, J lost 0 bases, and 10 bases lay in between. This CDR3 is CASSEGGGMNTEAFF. For the CDR3, the DNA is TGCGCCAGCAGTGAGGGAGGGGGAATGAACACTGAAGCTTTCTTT.

This clonotype was counted only a few times. The chain recombines TRBV20-1 with TRBJ1-4; tentative D call: TRBD1 (6 bases). Trimming took off 2 bases at V and 1 base at J, with 11 bases between the two ends. In germline, CDR1 is DFQATT, CDR2 SNEGSKA (reference sequence). The CDR3 covers 15 residues. This CDR3 is CSARTGHLTNEKLFF. As DNA, the CDR3 is TGCAGTGCTAGAACGGGACACTTAACTAATGAAAAACTGTTTTTT.